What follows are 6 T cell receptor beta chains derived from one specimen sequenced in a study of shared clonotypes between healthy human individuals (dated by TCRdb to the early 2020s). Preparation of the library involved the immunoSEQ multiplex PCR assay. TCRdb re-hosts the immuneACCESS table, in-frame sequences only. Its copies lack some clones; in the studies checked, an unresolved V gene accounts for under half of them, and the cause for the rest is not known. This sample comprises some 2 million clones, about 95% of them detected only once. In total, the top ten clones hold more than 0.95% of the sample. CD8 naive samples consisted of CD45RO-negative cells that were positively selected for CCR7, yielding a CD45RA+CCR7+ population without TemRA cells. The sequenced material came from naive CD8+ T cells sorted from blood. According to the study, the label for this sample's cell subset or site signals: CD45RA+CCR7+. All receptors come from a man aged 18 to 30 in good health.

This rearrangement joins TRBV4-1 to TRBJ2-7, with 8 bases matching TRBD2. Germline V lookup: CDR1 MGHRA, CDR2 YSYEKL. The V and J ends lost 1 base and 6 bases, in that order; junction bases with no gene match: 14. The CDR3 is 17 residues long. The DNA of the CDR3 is TGCGCCAGCAGCCAAGTAAAAGGGCGGGGGGTCCCTGGCGAGCAGTACTTC. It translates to CASSQVKGRGVPGEQYF.

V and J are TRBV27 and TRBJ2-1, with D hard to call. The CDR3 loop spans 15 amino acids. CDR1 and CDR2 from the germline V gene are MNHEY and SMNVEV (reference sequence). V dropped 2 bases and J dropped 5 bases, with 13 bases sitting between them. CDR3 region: CASSLVVGLNNEQFF. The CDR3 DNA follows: TGTGCCAGCAGTTTAGTAGTGGGGTTGAACAATGAGCAGTTCTTC.

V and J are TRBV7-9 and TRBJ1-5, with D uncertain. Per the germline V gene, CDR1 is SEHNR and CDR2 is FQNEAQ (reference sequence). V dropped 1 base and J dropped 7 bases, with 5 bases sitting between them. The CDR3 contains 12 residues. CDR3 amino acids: CASSLDAQPQHF. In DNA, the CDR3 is TGTGCCAGCAGCTTAGACGCGCAGCCCCAGCATTTT.

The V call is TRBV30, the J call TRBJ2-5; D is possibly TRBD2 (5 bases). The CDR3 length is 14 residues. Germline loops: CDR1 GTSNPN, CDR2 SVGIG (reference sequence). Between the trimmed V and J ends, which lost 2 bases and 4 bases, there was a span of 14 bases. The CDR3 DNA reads TGTGCCTGGAGTCTGGGGAGCCAGCTAGAGACCCAGTACTTC. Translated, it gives CAWSLGSQLETQYF.

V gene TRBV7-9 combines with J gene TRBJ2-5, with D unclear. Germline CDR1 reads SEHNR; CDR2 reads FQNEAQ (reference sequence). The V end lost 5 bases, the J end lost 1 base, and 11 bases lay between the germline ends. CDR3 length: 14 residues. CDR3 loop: CASSTEYFQETQYF. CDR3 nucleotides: TGTGCCAGCAGCACTGAATATTTCCAAGAGACCCAGTACTTC.

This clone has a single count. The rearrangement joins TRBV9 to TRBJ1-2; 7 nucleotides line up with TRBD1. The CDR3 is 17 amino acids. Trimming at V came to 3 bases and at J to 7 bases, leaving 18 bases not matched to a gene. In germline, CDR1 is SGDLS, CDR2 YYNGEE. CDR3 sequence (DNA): TGTGCCAGCAGCGCCGGCGGGACAGCCATCACGGGGACTGGCTACACCTTC. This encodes CASSAGGTAITGTGYTF.